The 26 T cell receptor beta chains below come from one sample, sequenced in a study of blood T cell repertoires in COVID-19. TCRdb's table, derived via immunoSEQ multiplex PCR, lists solely in-frame clones and lacks some. The sample shows about 410,000 clones, about nine tenths of them seen only once. The specimen sequenced was peripheral blood. These TCRs come from a woman in her thirties with active or convalescent COVID-19.

The CDR3 sequence is CASSQEGQANQPQHF. CDR3 DNA: TGCGCCAGCAGCCAAGAGGGACAGGCAAATCAGCCCCAGCATTTT. The chain is built from TRBV4-1 and TRBJ1-5, with TRBD1 matching over 8 bases. The V gene's germline CDR1 is MGHRA and CDR2 YSYEKL. The CDR3 is 15 residues long. Trimming removed 0 bases from V and 4 bases from J; junction bases left unmatched: 2.

The chain carries TRBV2 and TRBJ1-5; a weak D match, TRBD1 (6 bases). In germline, CDR1 is SNHLY, CDR2 FYNNEI. This CDR3 has 16 residues. V gave up 3 bases and J gave up 1 base, with 13 bases separating them. In DNA form, the CDR3 reads TGTGCCAGCAGTGACAAGAACAGGGCCAGCAATCAGCCCCAGCATTTT. This encodes CASSDKNRASNQPQHF.

CDR3 in DNA: TGTGCCAGCAGTGAAGCGCTGGGACTAGCGGGAGTGCGAACCGGGGAGCTGTTTTTT. It specifies CASSEALGLAGVRTGELFF. The gene calls are TRBV2 and TRBJ2-2; the match to TRBD2 covers 14 bases. This CDR3 spans 19 amino acids. Looked up from germline, CDR1 is SNHLY and CDR2 is FYNNEI. Losses at the gene ends were 0 bases for V and 5 bases for J; bases not matched to a gene: 8.

The J gene is TRBJ2-5, the V gene TRBV2, with TRBD2 matching over 13 bases. The trim removed 4 bases at V and 7 bases at J, leaving 6 bases unmatched. Germline V gives CDR1 SNHLY, CDR2 FYNNEI. CDR3 length equals 15 residues. The CDR3 sequence is CASSGELAGGGTQYF. In DNA, the CDR3 is TGTGCCAGCAGTGGTGAACTAGCGGGAGGGGGGACCCAGTACTTC.

The DNA for the CDR3 is TGTGCCAGCAGTTCCGGACTTAACACTGAAGCTTTCTTT. Protein: CASSSGLNTEAFF. The genes are TRBV12-3 or TRBV12-4 and TRBJ1-1; no definite D call. Trimming cost V 4 bases and J 2 bases, with 8 bases left between them. The CDR3 covers 13 residues.

This chain joins TRBV6-5 and TRBJ1-2, with a possible D match to TRBD1 (6 bases). This CDR3 spans 14 amino acids. V gave up 6 bases and J gave up 0 bases, with 11 bases separating them. Per the germline V gene, CDR1 is MNHEY and CDR2 is SVGAGI. The CDR3 spells CASRTGPANYGYTF. The CDR3 nucleotides read TGTGCCAGCAGAACAGGGCCTGCTAACTATGGCTACACCTTC.

The chain employs TRBV5-1 and TRBJ1-6; perhaps TRBD1 as D (5 bases). The CDR3 length is 14 residues. Germline assignment: CDR1 SGHRS and CDR2 YFSETQ. V lost 1 base to trimming and J lost 8 bases, with 10 bases between them. This CDR3 reads CASSLSIGDSPLHF. The CDR3 coding sequence is TGCGCCAGCAGCTTGTCAATAGGGGATTCACCCCTCCACTTT.

The chain is built from TRBV19 and TRBJ2-7, with 8 bases lining up with TRBD1. CDR1 is LNHDA and CDR2 is SQIVND in the germline V gene (reference sequence). The junction had 0 bases not matched to a gene; V was cut back by 8 bases and J by 0 bases. The CDR3 sequence is 12 residues long. The CDR3 reads CASGTGSYEQYF. The CDR3 DNA follows: TGTGCCAGTGGGACAGGCTCCTACGAGCAGTACTTC.

The chain has TRBV7-9 and TRBJ2-7; TRBD1 agrees at 8 bases. The J segment lost 2 bases and the V segment lost 5 bases, leaving 5 bases of the junction unmatched. This CDR3 spans 14 amino acids. Germline CDR1 SEHNR, CDR2 FQNEAQ (reference sequence). The CDR3 nucleotides read TGTGCCAGCAGCAAACCGGGACAGGCCTACGAGCAGTACTTC. This translates into CASSKPGQAYEQYF.

CDR3 nucleotide sequence: TGTGCCAGTAGTAAAAACCCTAGCGGGAACTACAATGAGCAGTTCTTC. This gives the protein CASSKNPSGNYNEQFF. The V gene is TRBV19, the J gene TRBJ2-1; 9 nucleotides match TRBD2. Germline lookup yields CDR1 LNHDA and CDR2 SQIVND (reference sequence). J was trimmed by 3 bases and V by 4 bases; bases with no gene match: 7. The CDR3 loop spans 16 amino acids.

The sample holds one count of this clone. This chain links TRBV12-5 with TRBJ1-2; tentative D call: TRBD1 (6 bases). Germline V gene data show CDR1 as LGHNT and CDR2 as FRNRAP. Trimming took off 6 bases at V and 3 bases at J, with 14 bases between the two ends. The CDR3 consists of 14 residues. CDR3: CASGETGFYYGYTF. For the CDR3, the DNA is TGTGCTAGTGGCGAAACAGGGTTTTACTATGGCTACACCTTC.

This clone was seen a few times. The rearrangement uses TRBV12-3 or TRBV12-4 and TRBJ1-5, with D possibly TRBD1 on 5 matching bases. This CDR3 has 13 residues. V was clipped by 4 bases and J by 7 bases, with 11 bases between them. Written as DNA, the CDR3 is TGTGCCAGCAGTTCCGACAGTTGGCAGCCCCAGCATTTT. Its translation: CASSSDSWQPQHF.

The chain combines TRBV5-1 with TRBJ1-4; 9 positions agree with TRBD1. Trimming removed 1 base from V and 4 bases from J; junction bases left unmatched: 2. The CDR3 consists of 15 residues. Germline CDR1 SGHRS, CDR2 YFSETQ. CDR3 residues: CASSLRGQGNEKLFF. The DNA of the CDR3 is TGCGCCAGCAGCTTGAGGGGACAGGGTAATGAAAAACTGTTTTTT.

J is TRBJ1-6 and V is TRBV6-6; TRBD1 might be the D (6 bases). Trimming left V 4 bases short and J 0 bases short, with 7 bases between. The CDR3 loop spans 15 amino acids. Germline values: CDR1 MNHNY, CDR2 SVGAGI (reference sequence). DNA for the CDR3: TGTGCCAGCAGTTCGGACAGCTCCTATAATTCACCCCTCCACTTT. This gives the protein CASSSDSSYNSPLHF.

This clone was seen just once. This chain's CDR3 is CASSPRTGGDEQYF. The CDR3 bases are TGTGCCAGCTCACCCAGGACAGGTGGCGACGAGCAGTACTTC. The V gene is TRBV18, the J gene TRBJ2-7; 7 bases map to TRBD1. The V gene end was trimmed by 3 bases and the J gene end by 5 bases; junction bases not matched to a gene: 7. This CDR3 is 14 amino acids long. Germline V gene data show CDR1 as KGHSH and CDR2 as LQKENI.

The chain couples TRBV6-6 to TRBJ2-3; a possible D gene is TRBD1 (7 bases). Looked up from germline, CDR1 is MNHNY and CDR2 is SVGAGI (reference sequence). V was clipped by 6 bases and J by 3 bases, with 16 bases between them. This CDR3 region has 15 residues. The CDR3 loop reads CASRITGAGTDTQYF. The CDR3 DNA sequence: TGTGCCAGCAGAATAACAGGGGCGGGGACAGATACGCAGTATTTT.

This clone appeared a single time. This sequence joins TRBV6-1 and TRBJ2-1, with 8 bases identical to TRBD2. In germline, CDR1 is MNHNS, CDR2 SASEGT. J was trimmed by 8 bases and V by 2 bases; bases with no gene match: 14. CDR3 length: 17 amino acids. CDR3 sequence (DNA): TGTGCCAGCAGTGAAACAGCGGGGGCACAATCTCCGTATGAGCAGTTCTTC. Protein product: CASSETAGAQSPYEQFF.

The chain combines TRBV4-1 with TRBJ1-1; no firm D call. V lost 0 bases and J 5 bases, leaving 7 bases between the germline ends. Germline CDR1 MGHRA, CDR2 YSYEKL. This CDR3 has 13 amino acids. In nucleotides, the CDR3 is TGCGCCAGCAGCCAAGAGGCGGGAACTGAAGCTTTCTTT. It yields the protein CASSQEAGTEAFF.

The chain carries TRBV6-2 or TRBV6-3 and TRBJ2-4, with TRBD2 matching 9 bases. V shed 0 bases and J 3 bases; nucleotides not matched to a gene: 12. CDR3 length: 19 amino acids. The germline V gene has CDR1 MNHEY and CDR2 SVGEGT. CDR3 bases: TGTGCCAGCAGTTACTCCAATGGCGGGAGGGTTTTTAGCAAAAACATTCAGTACTTC. Translated: CASSYSNGGRVFSKNIQYF.

The rearrangement links TRBV29-1 to TRBJ2-3; 9 nucleotides line up with TRBD2. Germline loops: CDR1 SQVTM, CDR2 ANQGSEA. V gave up 4 bases and J gave up 0 bases; unmatched junction bases: 5. This CDR3 spans 15 amino acids. CDR3 nucleotides: TGCAGCGTTGGGACTAGCGCCTCTAGCACAGATACGCAGTATTTT. As protein: CSVGTSASSTDTQYF.

V is TRBV10-3 and J is TRBJ1-2; no reliable D call. CDR3 size: 15 residues. V shed 2 bases and J shed 3 bases, with 13 bases lying between them. Germline values: CDR1 ENHRY, CDR2 SYGVKD. CDR3 sequence: CAISEAEREYYGYTF. The CDR3, as DNA: TGTGCCATCAGTGAGGCGGAACGGGAATACTATGGCTACACCTTC.

This chain links TRBV11-2 with TRBJ1-1, with 8 bases aligning to TRBD1. Trimming cost V 6 bases and J 0 bases; bases outside gene matches: 6. Germline V CDR1 and CDR2: SGHAT, FQNNGV. The CDR3 is 15 residues long. The CDR3 coding sequence is TGTGCCAGCAGTTACAGGGGGGGACTGAACACTGAAGCTTTCTTT. Translation: CASSYRGGLNTEAFF.

The chain links TRBV5-8 to TRBJ2-3, with 11 bases aligning to TRBD1. Germline V gene sequence: CDR1 SGHTS, CDR2 YDEGEE. The CDR3 length is 16 residues. After removal of 1 base from V and 5 bases from J, the junction contained 6 bases not matched to a gene. CDR3 residues: CASSLYRTGGLDTQYF. The CDR3 DNA sequence: TGTGCCAGCAGCTTGTATAGGACAGGGGGCCTAGATACGCAGTATTTT.

The CDR3 reads CASSPGGIGRNTIYF. CDR3 in DNA: TGTGCCAGCAGCCCAGGAGGGATTGGAAGAAACACCATATATTTT. This chain connects TRBV7-9 to TRBJ1-3; D call uncertain. The CDR3 is made up of 15 amino acids. CDR1 and CDR2 (germline): SEHNR, FQNEAQ (reference sequence). The V end lost 5 bases, the J end lost 5 bases, and 16 bases lay between the germline ends.

The chain links TRBV3-1 (or the pseudogene TRBV3-2) to TRBJ1-1; D unresolved. Germline loops: CDR1 LGHDT, CDR2 YNNKEL (reference sequence). The CDR3 has 14 amino acids. V lost 6 bases and J 1 base, leaving 12 bases between the germline ends. CDR3 loop: CASREVGENTEAFF. DNA of the CDR3: TGTGCCAGCAGAGAGGTCGGTGAGAACACTGAAGCTTTCTTT.

This clone was counted a few times. The chain recombines TRBV18 with TRBJ1-2; tentative D call: TRBD1 (5 bases). V lost 3 bases and J 1 base, leaving 15 bases between the germline ends. CDR3 length equals 16 residues. Germline loops: CDR1 KGHSH, CDR2 LQKENI. Written as DNA, the CDR3 is TGTGCCAGCTCACCCCAGGGAGCGGGCGTTAACTATGGCTACACCTTC. It translates to CASSPQGAGVNYGYTF.